The rows below give T cell receptor beta chains drawn from one sample of a study of cytomegalovirus exposure and HLA in healthy donors. The method was immunoSEQ multiplex PCR; TCRdb's version includes in-frame clones alone and lacks a portion of them. This sample yields nearly 95,000 clones, of which approximately 7.7% are seen a single time; approximately 2.4% belongs to the top ten. Sequencing was performed on PBMCs. The receptors derive from a man aged 45 to 65 in good health and CMV-seronegative. Each CDR3 is given with its conserved first and last residue. D genes are given only for firm matches. The size entry is marked missing in some rows and otherwise reads once, few, many or a size class.

size	V	length	J	D	DNA	CDR3
.	TRBV7-6	16	TRBJ1-3	TRBD1	TGTGCCAGCAGCCGCGACAGGGGGCCGGCTGGAAACACCATATATTTT	CASSRDRGPAGNTIYF
few	TRBV27	16	TRBJ2-1	.	TGTGCCAGCTGGCCCGGCGGGGACGGCTCCTACAATGAGCAGTTCTTC	CASWPGGDGSYNEQFF
few	TRBV19	19	TRBJ2-3	TRBD1	TGTGCCAGTAGCGGATGGACAGGGCCCGGCTTGCGGTTCACAGATACGCAGTATTTT	CASSGWTGPGLRFTDTQYF
few	TRBV5-6	18	TRBJ2-7	TRBD2	TGTGCCAGCAGCTTGGCCAGGCTAGCGGGAGGGGTCTCCTACGAGCAGTACTTC	CASSLARLAGGVSYEQYF
few	TRBV10-2	14	TRBJ1-2	TRBD1	TGCGCCAGCAGTGGAGACAGGGGATTGGGTGGCTACACCTTC	CASSGDRGLGGYTF
few	TRBV5-1	16	TRBJ1-3	.	TGCGCCAGCAGCGGAACCGGGACAAACTCTGGAAACACCATATATTTT	CASSGTGTNSGNTIYF
few	TRBV2	14	TRBJ1-6	TRBD1	TGTGCCAGCAGTTCAGGGGGCTTCGATTCACCCCTCCACTTT	CASSSGGFDSPLHF
.	TRBV7-2	13	TRBJ2-1	.	TGTGCCAGCAGGCAGCACAGGGATAATGAGCAGTTCTTC	CASRQHRDNEQFF
.	TRBV5-1	15	TRBJ1-6	TRBD1	TGCGCCAGCAGCCTCCCAGGGACAGGGCCTTCACCCCTCCACTTT	CASSLPGTGPSPLHF
.	TRBV11-3	14	TRBJ2-1	.	TGTGCCAGCAGCCCGGACAGTGACTACAATGAGCAGTTCTTC	CASSPDSDYNEQFF